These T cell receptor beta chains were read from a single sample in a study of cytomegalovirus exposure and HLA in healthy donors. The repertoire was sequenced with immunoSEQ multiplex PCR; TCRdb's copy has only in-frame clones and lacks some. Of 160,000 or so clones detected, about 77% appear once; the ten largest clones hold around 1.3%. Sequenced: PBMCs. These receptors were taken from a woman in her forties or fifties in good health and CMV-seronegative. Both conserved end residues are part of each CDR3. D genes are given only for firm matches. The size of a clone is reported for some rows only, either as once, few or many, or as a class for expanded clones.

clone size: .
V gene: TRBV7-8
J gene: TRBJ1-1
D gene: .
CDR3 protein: CASSLVRGIDNTEAFF
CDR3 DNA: TGTGCCAGCAGCTTAGTGAGGGGGATAGACAACACTGAAGCTTTCTTT

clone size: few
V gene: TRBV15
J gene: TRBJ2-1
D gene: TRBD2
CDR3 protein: CATSREEAGEPYDEQFF
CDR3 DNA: TGTGCCACCAGCAGGGAAGAGGCGGGAGAACCATACGATGAGCAGTTCTTC

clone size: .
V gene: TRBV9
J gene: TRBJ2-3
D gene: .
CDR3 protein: CASSPFASNTDTQYF
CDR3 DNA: TGTGCCAGCAGCCCCTTCGCGTCGAACACAGATACGCAGTATTTT

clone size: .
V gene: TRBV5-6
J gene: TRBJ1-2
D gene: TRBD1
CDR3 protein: CASSLALGTGDNYGYTF
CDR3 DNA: TGTGCCAGCAGCTTGGCTTTAGGGACAGGGGATAACTATGGCTACACCTTC

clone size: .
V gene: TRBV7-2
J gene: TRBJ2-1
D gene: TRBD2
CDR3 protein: CASSLVSGVYNEQFF
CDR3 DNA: TGTGCCAGCAGCTTAGTAAGCGGGGTATACAATGAGCAGTTCTTC

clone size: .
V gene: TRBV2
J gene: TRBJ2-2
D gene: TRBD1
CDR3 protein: CASRPRTGPNTGELFF
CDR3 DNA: TGTGCCAGCAGACCCAGGACAGGGCCGAACACCGGGGAGCTGTTTTTT

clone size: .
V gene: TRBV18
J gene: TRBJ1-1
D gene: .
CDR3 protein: CASSPPLGESTEAFF
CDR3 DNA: TGTGCCAGCTCACCACCTCTCGGGGAGAGCACTGAAGCTTTCTTT

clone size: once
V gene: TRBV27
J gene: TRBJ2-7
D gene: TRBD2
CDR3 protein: CASSLQAVVGLAGGKTNYEQYF
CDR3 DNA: TGTGCCAGCAGTTTGCAAGCGGTTGTGGGGCTAGCGGGAGGAAAAACCAACTACGAGCAGTACTTC

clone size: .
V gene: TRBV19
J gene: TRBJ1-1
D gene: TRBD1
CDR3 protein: CASTWDSNTEAFF
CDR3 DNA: TGTGCCAGTACCTGGGACAGCAACACTGAAGCTTTCTTT

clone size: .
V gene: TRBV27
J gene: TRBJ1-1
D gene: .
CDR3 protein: CASTGGSMNTEAFF
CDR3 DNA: TGTGCCAGCACCGGTGGTTCAATGAACACTGAAGCTTTCTTT

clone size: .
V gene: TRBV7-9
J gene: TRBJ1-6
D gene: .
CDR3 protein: CASSLAAGGYSPLHF
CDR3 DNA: TGTGCCAGCAGCTTAGCCGCTGGGGGGTATTCACCCCTCCACTTT

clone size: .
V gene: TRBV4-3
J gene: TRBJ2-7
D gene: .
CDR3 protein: CASSQNRAGGTYEQYF
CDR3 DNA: TGCGCCAGCAGCCAGAACCGGGCAGGGGGGACCTACGAGCAGTACTTC

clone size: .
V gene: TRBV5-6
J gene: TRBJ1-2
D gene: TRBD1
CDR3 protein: CASSLELLGGNDGYTF
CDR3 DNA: TGTGCCAGCAGCTTGGAGTTGCTAGGGGGCAACGATGGCTACACCTTC

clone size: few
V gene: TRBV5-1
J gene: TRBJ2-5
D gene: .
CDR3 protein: CASSLRESHQETQYF
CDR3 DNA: TGCGCCAGCAGCTTAAGGGAGAGCCACCAAGAGACCCAGTACTTC

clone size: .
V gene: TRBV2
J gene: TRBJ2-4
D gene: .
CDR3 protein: CASRGSSSTQYF
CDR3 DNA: TGTGCCAGCCGGGGGTCTAGCTCTACTCAGTACTTC

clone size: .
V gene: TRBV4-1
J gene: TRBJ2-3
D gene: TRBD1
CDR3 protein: CASSRGARQGTDTQYF
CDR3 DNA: TGCGCCAGCAGCCGGGGCGCTAGACAGGGGACAGATACGCAGTATTTT

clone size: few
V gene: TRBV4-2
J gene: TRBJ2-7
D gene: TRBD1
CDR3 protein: CASSPRTGGAYEQYF
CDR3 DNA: TGTGCCAGCAGCCCCAGGACAGGGGGAGCCTACGAGCAGTACTTC

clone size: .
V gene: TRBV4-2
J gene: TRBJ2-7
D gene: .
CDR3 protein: CASSPGTIAYEQYF
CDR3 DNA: TGTGCCAGCAGCCCCGGGACAATAGCGTACGAGCAGTACTTC

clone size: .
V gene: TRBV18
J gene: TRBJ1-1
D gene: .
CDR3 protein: CASSPPNQLGAADTEAFF
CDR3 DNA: TGTGCCAGCTCACCACCGAACCAACTGGGGGCAGCGGACACTGAAGCTTTCTTT

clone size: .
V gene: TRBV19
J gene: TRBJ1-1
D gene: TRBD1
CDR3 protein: CASSIRDRGPEAFF
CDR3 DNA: TGTGCCAGTAGTATCCGGGACAGGGGGCCGGAAGCTTTCTTT

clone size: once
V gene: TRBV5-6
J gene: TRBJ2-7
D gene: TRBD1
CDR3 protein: CASSLPDRVAHEQYF
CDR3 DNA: TGTGCCAGCAGCTTACCTGACAGGGTAGCCCACGAGCAGTACTTC

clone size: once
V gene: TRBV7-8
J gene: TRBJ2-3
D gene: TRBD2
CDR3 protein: CASSSASGGAADTQYF
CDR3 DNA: TGTGCCAGCAGCTCGGCTAGCGGGGGGGCCGCAGATACGCAGTATTTT

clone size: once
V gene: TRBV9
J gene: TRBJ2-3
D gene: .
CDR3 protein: CASSVVRGKGTDTQYF
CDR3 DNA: TGTGCCAGCAGCGTAGTGCGAGGGAAAGGCACAGATACGCAGTATTTT

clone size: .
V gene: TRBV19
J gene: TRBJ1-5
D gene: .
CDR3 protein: CASSPTRQVGNQPQHF
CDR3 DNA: TGTGCCAGTAGTCCGACCAGGCAGGTCGGCAATCAGCCCCAGCATTTT

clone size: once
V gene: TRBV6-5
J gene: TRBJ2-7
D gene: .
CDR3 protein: CASSRFHELNYEQYF
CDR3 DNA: TGTGCCAGCAGTCGCTTTCACGAACTTAACTACGAGCAGTACTTC

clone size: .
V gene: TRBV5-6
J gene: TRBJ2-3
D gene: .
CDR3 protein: CASSRGIDIDTQYF
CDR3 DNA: TGTGCCAGCAGCCGGGGGATCGACATAGATACGCAGTATTTT

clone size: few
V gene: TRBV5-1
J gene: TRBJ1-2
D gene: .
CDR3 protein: CASSRSGTDYGYTF
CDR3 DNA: TGCGCCAGCAGCCGTAGCGGGACGGACTATGGCTACACCTTC

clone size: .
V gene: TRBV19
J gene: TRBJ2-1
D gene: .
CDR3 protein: CASMGSGLGYNEQFF
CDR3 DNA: TGTGCCAGTATGGGGAGCGGGTTAGGGTACAATGAGCAGTTCTTC

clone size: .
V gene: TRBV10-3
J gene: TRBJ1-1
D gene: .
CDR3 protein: CAISDYRVETEAFF
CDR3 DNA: TGTGCCATCAGTGACTACAGGGTTGAGACTGAAGCTTTCTTT

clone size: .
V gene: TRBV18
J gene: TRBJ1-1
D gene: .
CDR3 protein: CASSPPGPRRTEAFF
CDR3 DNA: TGTGCCAGCTCCCCCCCGGGTCCGAGGCGCACTGAAGCTTTCTTT

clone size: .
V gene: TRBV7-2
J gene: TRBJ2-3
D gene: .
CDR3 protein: CASSLALIMDTQYF
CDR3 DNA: TGTGCCAGCAGCTTAGCGCTAATCATGGATACGCAGTATTTT

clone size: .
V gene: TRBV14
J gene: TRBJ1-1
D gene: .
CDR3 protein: CASSQLGRENTEAFF
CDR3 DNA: TGTGCCAGCAGCCAACTTGGGCGGGAGAACACTGAAGCTTTCTTT

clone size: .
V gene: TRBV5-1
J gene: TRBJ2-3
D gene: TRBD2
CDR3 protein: CASSSLGTSGAAADTQYF
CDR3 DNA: TGCGCCAGCAGCTCTTTAGGGACTAGCGGGGCTGCCGCAGATACGCAGTATTTT

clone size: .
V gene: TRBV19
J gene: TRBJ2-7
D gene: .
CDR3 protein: CASSIGQGLYEQYF
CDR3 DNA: TGTGCCAGTAGTATAGGGCAGGGCCTCTACGAGCAGTACTTC

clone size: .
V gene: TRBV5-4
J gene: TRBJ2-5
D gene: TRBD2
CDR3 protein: CASSSLAEREETQYF
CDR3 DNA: TGTGCCAGCAGCTCTCTAGCGGAACGGGAGGAGACCCAGTACTTC

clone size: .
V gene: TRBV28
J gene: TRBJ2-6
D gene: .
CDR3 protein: CASSLRAGKSSGANVLTF
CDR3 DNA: TGTGCCAGCAGTCTCCGAGCAGGGAAAAGCTCTGGGGCCAACGTCCTGACTTTC

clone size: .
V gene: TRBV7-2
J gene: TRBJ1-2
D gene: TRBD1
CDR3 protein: CASSLKPGTGARGGYTF
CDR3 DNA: TGTGCCAGCAGCTTAAAGCCGGGGACAGGGGCTCGCGGTGGCTACACCTTC

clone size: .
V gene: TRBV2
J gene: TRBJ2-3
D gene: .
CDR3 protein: CASRTDSTDTQYF
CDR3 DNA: TGTGCCAGCAGGACAGACAGCACAGATACGCAGTATTTT

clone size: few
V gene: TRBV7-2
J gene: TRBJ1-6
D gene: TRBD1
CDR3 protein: CASSLVDRASPLHF
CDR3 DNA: TGTGCCAGCAGCTTAGTTGACAGGGCTTCACCCCTCCACTTT

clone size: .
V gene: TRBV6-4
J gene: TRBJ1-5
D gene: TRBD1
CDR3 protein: CASSAGQGYQPQHF
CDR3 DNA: TGTGCCAGCAGCGCGGGACAGGGGTATCAGCCCCAGCATTTT

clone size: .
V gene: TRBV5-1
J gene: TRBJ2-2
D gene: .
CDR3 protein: CASSLQGATGELFF
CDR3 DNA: TGCGCCAGCAGCTTACAGGGAGCCACCGGGGAGCTGTTTTTT

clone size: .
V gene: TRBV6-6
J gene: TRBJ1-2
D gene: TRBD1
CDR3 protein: CASSLRDREDYGYTF
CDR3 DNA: TGTGCCAGCAGTCTCCGGGACAGGGAGGACTATGGCTACACCTTC

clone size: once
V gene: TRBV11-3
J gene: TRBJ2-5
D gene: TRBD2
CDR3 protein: CASSSTSGRQETQYF
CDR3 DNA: TGTGCCAGCAGTTCGACTAGCGGGCGGCAAGAGACCCAGTACTTC

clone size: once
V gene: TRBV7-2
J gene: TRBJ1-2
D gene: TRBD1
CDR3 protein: CASSLAARTGGYGYTF
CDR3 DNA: TGTGCCAGCAGCTTAGCCGCCCGGACAGGGGGGTATGGCTACACCTTC

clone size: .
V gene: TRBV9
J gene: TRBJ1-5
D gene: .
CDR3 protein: CASSVVPLWQRQYSNQPQHF
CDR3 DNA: TGTGCCAGCAGCGTAGTGCCGTTGTGGCAGCGCCAATATAGCAATCAGCCCCAGCATTTT

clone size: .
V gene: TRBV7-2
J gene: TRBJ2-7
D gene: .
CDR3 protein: CASSLSWDKVSEQYF
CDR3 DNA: TGTGCCAGCAGCTTATCATGGGACAAGGTATCCGAGCAGTACTTC

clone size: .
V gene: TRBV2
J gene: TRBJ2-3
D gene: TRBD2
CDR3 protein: CASSTLGGGSTDTQYF
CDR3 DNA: TGTGCCAGCAGTACCTTGGGGGGAGGGAGTACAGATACGCAGTATTTT

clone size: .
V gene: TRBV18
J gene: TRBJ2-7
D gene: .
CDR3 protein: CASSPPGTRVTYEQYF
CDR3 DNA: TGTGCCAGCTCACCACCAGGGACAAGGGTAACCTACGAGCAGTACTTC

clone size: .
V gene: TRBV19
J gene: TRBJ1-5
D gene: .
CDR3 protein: CASSIDTYREGQPQHF
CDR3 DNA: TGTGCCAGTAGTATAGATACCTACAGGGAAGGGCAGCCCCAGCATTTT

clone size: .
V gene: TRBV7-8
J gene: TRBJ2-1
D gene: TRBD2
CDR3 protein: CASSASGPFLSSYNEQFF
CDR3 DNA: TGTGCCAGCAGCGCTAGCGGGCCCTTCCTGAGCTCCTACAATGAGCAGTTCTTC

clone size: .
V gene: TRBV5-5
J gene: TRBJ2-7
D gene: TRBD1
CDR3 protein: CASSFHRDRGWRFGEQYF
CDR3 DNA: TGTGCCAGCAGCTTTCACCGGGACAGGGGTTGGAGGTTTGGCGAGCAGTACTTC

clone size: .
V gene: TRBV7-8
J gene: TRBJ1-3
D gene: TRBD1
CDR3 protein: CASSSSGTGLGNTIYF
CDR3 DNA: TGTGCCAGCAGCTCATCCGGGACAGGGTTAGGAAACACCATATATTTT

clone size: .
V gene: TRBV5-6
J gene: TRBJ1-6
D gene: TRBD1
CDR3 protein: CASSLYDRASPLHF
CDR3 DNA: TGTGCCAGCAGCTTGTATGACAGGGCATCACCCCTCCACTTT

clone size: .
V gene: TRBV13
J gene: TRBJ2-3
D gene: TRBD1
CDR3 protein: CASSSTPGDRGSTDTQYF
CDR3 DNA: TGTGCCAGCAGCTCCACTCCAGGGGACAGGGGTAGCACAGATACGCAGTATTTT

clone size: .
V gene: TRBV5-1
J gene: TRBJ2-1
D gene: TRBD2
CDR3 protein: CASSFGTSGNYEQFF
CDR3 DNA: TGCGCCAGCAGCTTTGGGACTAGCGGGAACTATGAGCAGTTCTTC

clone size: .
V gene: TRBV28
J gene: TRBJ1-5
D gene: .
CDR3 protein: CASRRTVNQPQHF
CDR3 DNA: TGTGCCAGCAGGCGGACAGTCAATCAGCCCCAGCATTTT

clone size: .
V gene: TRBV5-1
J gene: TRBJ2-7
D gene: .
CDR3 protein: CASSLVPGVSYEQYF
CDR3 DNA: TGCGCCAGCAGCTTGGTTCCAGGGGTCTCCTACGAGCAGTACTTC